The sequence of this T cell receptor (beta chain) was determined in a study of beta chain features in type 1 diabetes. This clone was seen more than once but under ten times. Isolated RNA was reverse transcribed in full, so expressed TCRB transcripts were sequenced. Sequencing used immunoSEQ multiplex PCR; TCRdb keeps in-frame clones, though not all of them. The sample shows 810,000 or so clones, about a sixth of them seen only once. J was trimmed by 0 bases and V by 3 bases; bases with no gene match: 4. The CDR3 is made up of 15 amino acids. The V gene's germline CDR1 is LNHDA and CDR2 SQIVND (reference sequence).

The chain has TRBV19 and TRBJ2-5; 7 bases fit TRBD1. Sequenced: naive CD4+ T cells from blood. The sequence was obtained from a woman younger than 30 in good health. Here the CDR3 DNA reads TGTGCCAGTAGTATCCTTGGACAGGACCAAGAGACCCAGTACTTC. Amino acids: CASSILGQDQETQYF.